This T cell receptor (beta chain) was observed in a study of T cells in women clearing cervical HPV infection. Study in general: Cases' blood sampling followed lesion detection by median approximately 150 days (90 to 200).

Profiled with immunoSEQ multiplex PCR; TCRdb holds only in-frame clones, not every one. Here the sample table reports approximately 52,000 clones. This CDR3 has 15 amino acids. Germline CDR1 reads SGHRS; CDR2 reads YFSETQ. V lost 2 bases and J lost 2; bases outside the gene matches: 5. Details on this clone: Coverage ceases 3 residues before the CDR3 finishes, and the germline J gene fills in the end.

The sequence derives from a woman between 18 and 70 years old with a cervical HPV16 infection that either progressed to CIN3+ or cleared (not recorded which). Sequences were obtained from blood buffy coat. V and J are TRBV5-1 and TRBJ2-7; 9 bases align to TRBD2. This chain's CDR3 is CASSFIAGGTYEQYF. The sequenced CDR3 bases are TGCGCCAGCAGCTTCATCGCGGGAGGGACCTACGAG.